Presented here are 24 T cell receptor beta chains from one specimen sequenced in a study of T-cell memory formation after mild COVID-19. TCRdb ran MiXCR on the 5' RACE reads and lists one entry per CDR3 protein. The sample includes tens of thousands of distinct CDR3 sequences, approximately 15% seen only once; the top ten take around two fifths. Input material: PBMCs or a T cell subset sorted from them (not recorded which). The receptors here all came from a man between 18 and 35 years old who had mild COVID-19 (a few samples of this study predate the infection). Cell type and time point are not known.

This clonotype appeared a few times. The chain links TRBV29-1 to TRBJ2-3; 8 nucleotides match TRBD2. After removal of 3 bases from V and 5 bases from J, the junction contained 4 bases not matched to a gene. Germline loops: CDR1 SQVTM, CDR2 ANQGSEA. The CDR3 is 13 residues long. The CDR3 spells CSVEAGGGDTQYF. As DNA, the CDR3 is TGCAGCGTTGAGGCGGGGGGCGGAGATACGCAGTATTTT.

This clonotype was seen more than once but under ten times. The chain employs TRBV4-2 and TRBJ2-5; 12 nucleotides line up with TRBD2. V was clipped by 4 bases and J by 2 bases; unmatched bases: 2. CDR3 length: 15 amino acids. The V gene's germline CDR1 is LGHNA and CDR2 YNFKEQ. As DNA, the CDR3 is TGTGCCAGCAGCCTCGGACTAGCGGGGCAAGAGACCCAGTACTTC. Protein product: CASSLGLAGQETQYF.

This chain uses TRBV7-6 with TRBJ2-1; 7 bases match TRBD1. CDR3 size: 12 residues. With 2 bases clipped from V and 10 bases from J, the junction kept 2 bases outside the gene matches. Looked up from germline, CDR1 is SGHVS and CDR2 is FNYEAQ. CDR3 nucleotide sequence: TGTGCCAGCAGCTTAAGGGGACAGGAGCAGTTCTTC. Translation: CASSLRGQEQFF.

The rearrangement uses TRBV28 and TRBJ2-1, with D possibly TRBD2 on 7 matching bases. The V gene lost 3 bases and the J gene lost 5 bases, with 11 bases spanning the gap. CDR1 and CDR2 (germline): MDHEN, SYDVKM. The CDR3 is 14 residues long. Written as DNA, the CDR3 is TGTGCCAGCAGTTTCGGGGGGCCCCACAATGAGCAGTTCTTC. Translating gives CASSFGGPHNEQFF.

This clonotype was observed a handful of times. The rearrangement uses TRBV6-2 or TRBV6-3 and TRBJ2-3, with TRBD2 matching over 7 bases. The CDR3 is 15 amino acids. Germline V gene sequence: CDR1 MNHEY, CDR2 SVGEGT. J gave up 5 bases and V 0 bases, and 5 bases lay outside the gene matches. The CDR3 spells CASSYSTAGEDTQYF. In nucleotides, the CDR3 is TGTGCCAGCAGTTACTCGACTGCGGGGGAAGATACGCAGTATTTT.

The table lists this clonotype with a count of one. V and J are TRBV6-2 or TRBV6-3 and TRBJ2-7, with D perhaps assigned TRBD1 or TRBD2 (5 bases each). The V gene's germline CDR1 is MNHEY and CDR2 SVGEGT. V was pared by 0 bases and J by 2 bases, with 5 bases between. The CDR3 sequence is 13 residues long. CDR3 sequence: CASSYSGAYEQYF. The CDR3 bases are TGTGCCAGCAGTTACTCGGGGGCCTACGAGCAGTACTTC.

The chain is built from TRBV2 and TRBJ2-3, with TRBD2 matching over 7 bases. Germline trimming cut 4 bases from V and 4 bases from J; bases unmatched to any gene: 8. Germline V gives CDR1 SNHLY, CDR2 FYNNEI. The CDR3 has 15 amino acids. For the CDR3, the DNA is TGTGCCAGCAGTGCGCGGGCGGGGGAGTCAGATACGCAGTATTTT. It is translated as CASSARAGESDTQYF.

In nucleotides, the CDR3 is TGTGCCAGCAGCCCTGTGACAGGGGTGTTCCCTGAAGCTTTCTTT. It specifies CASSPVTGVFPEAFF. The chain links TRBV7-9 to TRBJ1-1, with 8 positions matching TRBD1. Per the germline V gene, CDR1 is SEHNR and CDR2 is FQNEAQ (reference sequence). The V segment lost 5 bases and the J segment 6 bases; nucleotides outside the gene matches: 11. This CDR3 region has 15 residues.

The chain employs TRBV7-9 and TRBJ1-1, with TRBD1 matching 9 bases. Germline V gene data show CDR1 as SEHNR and CDR2 as FQNEAQ (reference sequence). With 5 bases clipped from V and 1 base from J, the junction kept 5 bases outside the gene matches. CDR3 length: 15 amino acids. The CDR3 region is CASSQGQGTNTEAFF. The CDR3 nucleotides read TGTGCCAGCAGCCAAGGACAGGGGACGAACACTGAAGCTTTCTTT.

There are a few counts of this clonotype. The chain combines TRBV7-9 with TRBJ2-2; 8 bases agree with TRBD1. Losses at the gene ends were 5 bases for V and 7 bases for J; bases not matched to a gene: 15. The CDR3 loop spans 17 amino acids. From germline, CDR1 is SEHNR and CDR2 FQNEAQ (reference sequence). The CDR3 bases are TGTGCCAGCAGCCCTTTTCAGGGGGCGGGGATCCTCGGGGAGCTGTTTTTT. Translating it yields CASSPFQGAGILGELFF.

This rearrangement joins TRBV9 to TRBJ2-3; 7 bases line up with TRBD2. Unmatched junction bases numbered 10, after V lost 0 bases and J lost 0 bases. Germline-derived CDR1 and CDR2 are SGDLS and YYNGEE. The CDR3 is made up of 18 amino acids. The CDR3 spells CASSVGPITGGSTDTQYF. In DNA, the CDR3 is TGTGCCAGCAGCGTAGGTCCCATTACGGGGGGAAGCACAGATACGCAGTATTTT.

This clonotype turned up a few times. CDR3 in DNA: TGCGCCAGCAGCCAAGGAGCGGGGGCAGATACGCAGTATTTT. It yields the protein CASSQGAGADTQYF. The V call is TRBV4-1, the J call TRBJ2-3, with 8 bases aligning to TRBD2. J lost 4 bases, V lost 1 base, and 1 base had no gene match. From germline, CDR1 is MGHRA and CDR2 YSYEKL. The CDR3 sequence is 14 residues long.

The V call is TRBV6-1, the J call TRBJ2-7, with D unresolved. The V end lost 2 bases, the J end lost 5 bases, and 7 bases lay between the germline ends. Germline V gene data show CDR1 as MNHNS and CDR2 as SASEGT. The CDR3 contains 12 residues. The CDR3 here is CASSEWNDEQYV. Written as DNA, the CDR3 is TGTGCCAGCAGTGAATGGAACGACGAGCAGTACGTC.

The rearrangement links TRBV5-4 to TRBJ2-5, with 11 bases fitting TRBD2. The CDR3 extends over 15 amino acids. Germline values: CDR1 SGHNT, CDR2 YYREEE (reference sequence). The trim removed 4 bases at V and 2 bases at J, leaving 4 bases unmatched. Here the CDR3 DNA reads TGTGCCAGCAGCCTCTCTAGCGGGGGGCAAGAGACCCAGTACTTC. Amino acids: CASSLSSGGQETQYF.

The CDR3: CSVSFQGVGQPQHF. CDR3 bases: TGCAGCGTTTCATTCCAGGGAGTGGGTCAGCCCCAGCATTTT. This chain joins TRBV29-1 and TRBJ1-5, with D perhaps matching TRBD1 (5 bases). Germline CDR1 reads SQVTM; CDR2 reads ANQGSEA. CDR3 size: 14 residues. V lost 5 bases and J 6 bases, leaving 17 bases between the germline ends.

This clonotype was seen only a few times. V usage is TRBV5-4 and J usage is TRBJ1-1; tentative D call: TRBD1 (6 bases). Germline assignment: CDR1 SGHNT and CDR2 YYREEE (reference sequence). The CDR3 extends over 13 amino acids. V was shortened by 3 bases and J by 7 bases, with 13 bases between the two germline ends. In nucleotides, the CDR3 is TGTGCCAGCAGCTCAACACAGGGTATTGAAGCTTTCTTT. Translating gives CASSSTQGIEAFF.

Many counts were recorded for this clonotype. The J gene is TRBJ2-3, the V gene TRBV7-6; TRBD2 matches 7 bases. Losses at the gene ends were 5 bases for V and 0 bases for J; bases not matched to a gene: 8. The CDR3 is 16 residues long. Germline V gene data show CDR1 as SGHVS and CDR2 as FNYEAQ. In DNA, the CDR3 is TGTGCCAGCAGCCTAGACGGGGGGTATAGCACAGATACGCAGTATTTT. Encoded protein: CASSLDGGYSTDTQYF.

The genes are TRBV12-3 or TRBV12-4 and TRBJ2-1; possible D gene TRBD2, 7 bases. The CDR3 is made up of 14 amino acids. Trimming removed 3 bases from V and 5 bases from J, with 11 bases in between. CDR3 sequence (DNA): TGTGCCAGCAGTTTGGAGGGGGGGAACAATGAGCAGTTCTTC. This codes for CASSLEGGNNEQFF.

There are a few counts of this clonotype. A read error is likely, as this CDR3 ends without the conserved phenylalanine or tryptophan. The chain couples TRBV20-1 to TRBJ2-1; no reliable D call. Trimming cost V 3 bases and J 4 bases, with 10 bases left between them. Germline V lookup: CDR1 DFQATT, CDR2 SNEGSKA (reference sequence). The CDR3 runs to 13 residues. CDR3 nucleotides: TGCAGTGCTAGGCTCGAGTCGTACAATGAGCAGTTCTCC. Its translation: CSARLESYNEQFS.

This chain connects TRBV29-1 to TRBJ2-6; D remains unclear. Per the germline V gene, CDR1 is SQVTM and CDR2 is ANQGSEA. This CDR3 region has 12 residues. Between the trimmed V and J ends, which lost 7 bases and 0 bases, there was a span of 4 bases. This chain's CDR3 is CSGSSGANVLTF. DNA of the CDR3: TGCAGCGGAAGCTCTGGGGCCAACGTCCTGACTTTC.

This clonotype has a handful of counts. The rearrangement joins TRBV6-5 to TRBJ2-3, with D possibly TRBD2 on 5 matching bases. CDR1 and CDR2 from the germline V gene are MNHEY and SVGAGI. V was pared by 6 bases and J by 5 bases, with 12 bases between. The CDR3 length is 13 residues. The CDR3 sequence: CASRSSGLDTQYF. For the CDR3, the DNA is TGTGCCAGCAGATCTTCGGGGTTAGATACGCAGTATTTT.

This clonotype appeared a few times. V and J are TRBV20-1 and TRBJ1-1; maybe TRBD1 (5 bases). CDR1 DFQATT and CDR2 SNEGSKA come from the germline V gene (reference sequence). Trimming left V 6 bases short and J 5 bases short, with 13 bases between. This CDR3 has 12 amino acids. CDR3 DNA sequence: TGCAGTGCCCCCAGGGTGAGAACTGAAGCTTTCTTT. Translating it yields CSAPRVRTEAFF.

The gene calls are TRBV7-9 and TRBJ2-7; 9 nucleotides line up with TRBD1. Germline trimming cut 6 bases from V and 5 bases from J; bases unmatched to any gene: 5. This CDR3 is built from 13 residues. The V gene's germline CDR1 is SEHNR and CDR2 FQNEAQ (reference sequence). In DNA, the CDR3 is TGTGCCAGCAGGCCAACAGGGGGCGACGAGCAGTACTTC. It encodes CASRPTGGDEQYF.

The rearrangement joins TRBV27 to TRBJ1-1; 7 positions match TRBD1. V shed 6 bases, J shed 0 bases, and the junction held 7 bases outside the gene matches. The CDR3 covers 15 residues. Germline-derived CDR1 and CDR2 are MNHEY and SMNVEV (reference sequence). CDR3: CASREGARMNTEAFF. CDR3 bases: TGTGCCAGCAGAGAGGGGGCAAGGATGAACACTGAAGCTTTCTTT.